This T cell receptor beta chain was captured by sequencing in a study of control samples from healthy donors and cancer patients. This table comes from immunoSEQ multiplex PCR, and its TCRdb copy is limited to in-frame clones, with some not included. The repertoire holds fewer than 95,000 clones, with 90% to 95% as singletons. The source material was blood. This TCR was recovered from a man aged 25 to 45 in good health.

This chain's CDR3 is CASSYRDSTATNEKLFF. For the CDR3, the DNA is TGTGCCAGCAGCTACCGGGACAGCACCGCAACTAATGAAAAACTGTTTTTT. This rearrangement joins TRBV7-9 to TRBJ1-4, with TRBD1 identical over 7 bases. The CDR3 is made up of 17 amino acids. Trimming took 4 bases from V and 0 from J; bases not matched to a gene: 8. The germline V gene encodes CDR1 SEHNR and CDR2 FQNEAQ (reference sequence).